Below, 28 T cell receptor beta chains from the same sample are listed, as sequenced in a study of T cell repertoires in cytomegalovirus infection. TCRdb itself ran the reads through MiXCR, one entry per CDR3 protein. The sample includes 450,000 to 550,000 distinct CDR3 sequences, roughly 42% of them seen just once. Their recognized antigens are unknown. This specimen consisted of cultured PBMCs, obtained from culture after CMV antigen stimulation. These receptors were obtained from a human donor in good health (CMV status not recorded). Some clones in this sample may be carry-over from other donors' samples.

This chain links TRBV19 with TRBJ1-6; no firm D call. Germline CDR1 LNHDA, CDR2 SQIVND (reference sequence). V shed 3 bases and J shed 6 bases, with 6 bases lying between them. This CDR3 is built from 13 residues. This chain's CDR3 is CASSIGGNSPLHF. CDR3 DNA sequence: TGTGCCAGTAGTATCGGCGGTAATTCACCCCTCCACTTT. Full variable domain (rest looked up from reference TRBV19 and TRBJ1-6): DGGITQSPKYLFRKEGQNVTLSCEQNLNHDAMYWYRQDPGQGLRLIYYSQIVNDFQKGDIAEGYSVSREKKESFPLTVTSAQKNPTAFYLCASSIGGNSPLHFGNGTRLTVT.

The rearrangement links TRBV12-3 or TRBV12-4 to TRBJ2-7, with 9 bases aligning to TRBD2. The CDR3 covers 14 residues. Losses at the gene ends were 5 bases for V and 2 bases for J; bases not matched to a gene: 4. The CDR3 is CASSTSGPTYEQYF. The CDR3 coding sequence is TGTGCCAGCAGTACTAGCGGGCCTACCTACGAGCAGTACTTC.

The V call is TRBV19, the J call TRBJ2-1, with 14 bases fitting TRBD2. Germline trimming cut 3 bases from V and 5 bases from J; bases unmatched to any gene: 6. Germline V gene data show CDR1 as LNHDA and CDR2 as SQIVND (reference sequence). The CDR3 is made up of 17 amino acids. CDR3 residues: CASSIRLAGGENNEQFF. In DNA form, the CDR3 reads TGTGCCAGTAGTATCCGACTAGCGGGAGGGGAAAACAATGAGCAGTTCTTC.

V usage is TRBV7-6 and J usage is TRBJ2-7, with 8 bases matching TRBD2. The length of the CDR3 is 16 residues. Germline CDR1 reads SGHVS; CDR2 reads FNYEAQ. The V segment lost 1 base and the J segment 1 base; nucleotides outside the gene matches: 6. CDR3 sequence reads: CASSLGQASGSYEQYF. Here the CDR3 DNA reads TGTGCCAGCAGCTTAGGGCAGGCTAGCGGGTCCTACGAGCAGTACTTC.

In this sample, this clonotype turned up a few times. The V and J genes are TRBV20-1 and TRBJ2-1; 7 bases fit TRBD2. CDR3 length equals 15 residues. The J segment lost 5 bases and the V segment lost 3 bases, leaving 10 bases of the junction unmatched. Germline values: CDR1 DFQATT, CDR2 SNEGSKA (reference sequence). The CDR3 reads CSASGGTLTNNEQFF. The CDR3 DNA reads TGCAGTGCTAGCGGGGGGACCCTTACGAACAATGAGCAGTTCTTC.

V and J are TRBV28 and TRBJ2-7; 14 positions match TRBD2. This CDR3 region has 16 residues. The germline gives CDR1 MDHEN, CDR2 SYDVKM. Trimming at V came to 0 bases and at J to 2 bases, leaving 0 bases not matched to a gene. CDR3 sequence (DNA): TGTGCCAGCAGTTTATGGGGACTAGCGGGGGCCTACGAGCAGTACTTC. Translating it yields CASSLWGLAGAYEQYF.

The chain employs TRBV6-5 and TRBJ1-2; TRBD1 is a possible D gene (5 bases). The V gene lost 0 bases and the J gene lost 7 bases, with 12 bases spanning the gap. Germline lookup yields CDR1 MNHEY and CDR2 SVGAGI. This CDR3 is 14 amino acids long. In nucleotides, the CDR3 is TGTGCCAGCAGTTACTCGGCCGCGAGGGGTGGCTACACCTTC. Translating it yields CASSYSAARGGYTF.

The chain is built from TRBV7-6 and TRBJ2-2; either TRBD1 or TRBD2 may supply D (5 bases each). The CDR3 consists of 16 residues. Trimming removed 1 base at V and 6 bases at J, with 15 bases between. Germline V gives CDR1 SGHVS, CDR2 FNYEAQ. The CDR3 DNA reads TGTGCCAGCAGCTTAGGGTTGGCAGGGAGACCCGGGGAGCTGTTTTTT. This translates into CASSLGLAGRPGELFF.

The chain carries TRBV4-1 and TRBJ2-5; TRBD1 agrees at 7 bases. The germline gives CDR1 MGHRA, CDR2 YSYEKL. V was pared by 2 bases and J by 5 bases, with 5 bases of the junction left unmatched. The CDR3 is 14 residues long. Here the CDR3 reads CASSQQNRGETQYF. The CDR3 DNA follows: TGCGCCAGCAGCCAACAAAACAGGGGTGAGACCCAGTACTTC.

V usage is TRBV27 and J usage is TRBJ2-5, with D uncertain. This CDR3 has 13 residues. CDR1 and CDR2 (germline): MNHEY, SMNVEV (reference sequence). Trimming pared 2 bases from V and 1 base from J, leaving 5 bases between. The CDR3 protein is CASSLNLQETQYF. DNA of the CDR3: TGTGCCAGCAGTTTAAACCTCCAAGAGACCCAGTACTTC.

This chain joins TRBV7-4 and TRBJ2-2; perhaps TRBD2 as D (6 bases). CDR1 SGHVT and CDR2 SQSDAQ come from the germline V gene. V lost 5 bases to trimming and J lost 9 bases, with 19 bases between them. The CDR3 consists of 15 residues. In DNA form, the CDR3 reads TGTGCCAGCAGCGCACCGGGACTCCCTCCCAGGGAGCTGTTTTTT. Amino acids: CASSAPGLPPRELFF.

Only a few counts were recorded for this clonotype. The chain joins TRBV7-2 to TRBJ2-7; D perhaps matches TRBD2 (6 bases). V shed 3 bases and J shed 7 bases, with 16 bases lying between them. This CDR3 comprises 14 residues. CDR1 and CDR2 from the germline V gene are SGHTA and FQGNSA. This CDR3 is CASSFFGAAGEQYF. DNA for the CDR3: TGTGCCAGCAGCTTCTTTGGGGCCGCGGGAGAGCAGTACTTC.

There are many counts of this clonotype. The CDR3 sequence: CASSPRGTTDTQYF. CDR3 nucleotides: TGTGCCAGCAGCCCCCGGGGGACAACAGATACGCAGTATTTT. The chain carries TRBV7-8 and TRBJ2-3; either TRBD1 or TRBD2 may fit D (6 bases each). This CDR3 is built from 14 residues. Germline V gene data show CDR1 as SGHVS and CDR2 as FQNEAQ. Trimming removed 5 bases from V and 3 bases from J, with 12 bases in between.

CDR3 DNA sequence: TGTGCCAGCAGTGAGTTCTCGGGCCTGGCCGGGGAGCTGTTTTTT. Residues: CASSEFSGLAGELFF. The chain has TRBV2 and TRBJ2-2, with D hard to call. The CDR3 contains 15 residues. Trimming took off 3 bases at V and 6 bases at J, with 14 bases between the two ends. Germline V gives CDR1 SNHLY, CDR2 FYNNEI.

The CDR3 loop reads CASSLVGWTGGNYTF. The CDR3 region has the DNA TGTGCCAGCAGTTTAGTCGGCTGGACAGGCGGGAACTACACCTTC. This chain joins TRBV12-3 or TRBV12-4 and TRBJ1-2; 7 bases fit TRBD1. The CDR3 is 15 amino acids. With V trimmed by 1 base and J by 10 bases, 12 bases remained unmatched.

The chain recombines TRBV7-4 with TRBJ1-5; D might be TRBD1 (5 bases). The V end lost 0 bases, the J end lost 2 bases, and 20 bases lay between the germline ends. The CDR3 is made up of 19 amino acids. CDR1 and CDR2 (germline): SGHVT, SQSDAQ. The CDR3, as DNA: TGTGCCAGCAGCTTAGCGGCGCTGGTCGGTCTAGGGGGCAATCAGCCCCAGCATTTT. It yields the protein CASSLAALVGLGGNQPQHF.

This clonotype has only a few counts. This chain's CDR3 is CASSPYDRASGNTIYF. The CDR3 nucleotides are TGTGCCAGCAGCCCATATGACAGGGCGTCTGGAAACACCATATATTTT. The chain employs TRBV7-2 and TRBJ1-3; 7 bases are shared with TRBD1. The germline CDR1 and CDR2 sequences are SGHTA and FQGNSA. The CDR3 covers 16 residues. V trimming: 5 bases; J trimming: 1 base; junction bases outside the gene matches: 8.

The chain recombines TRBV19 with TRBJ1-1; D is unresolved. The CDR3 totals 13 residues. V was pared by 8 bases and J by 5 bases, with 15 bases between. From germline, CDR1 is LNHDA and CDR2 SQIVND (reference sequence). The CDR3, as DNA: TGTGCCAGTCGATCAGAGGCGGGAACTGAAGCTTTCTTT. Amino acids: CASRSEAGTEAFF. Drawing the rest from reference TRBV19 and TRBJ1-1, the complete variable domain is DGGITQSPKYLFRKEGQNVTLSCEQNLNHDAMYWYRQDPGQGLRLIYYSQIVNDFQKGDIAEGYSVSREKKESFPLTVTSAQKNPTAFYLCASRSEAGTEAFFGQGTRLTVV.

The V and J genes are TRBV4-2 and TRBJ2-5, with 8 nucleotides matching TRBD2. Trimming removed 5 bases from V and 3 bases from J; junction bases left unmatched: 8. The CDR3 consists of 15 residues. Germline V gives CDR1 LGHNA, CDR2 YNFKEQ. The CDR3 spells CASSSRGGSEETQYF. The DNA of the CDR3 is TGTGCCAGCAGCAGCCGGGGGGGCAGTGAAGAGACCCAGTACTTC.

V usage is TRBV28 and J usage is TRBJ1-2, with a weak D call TRBD1 (5 bases). Germline V gives CDR1 MDHEN, CDR2 SYDVKM. This CDR3 is 13 amino acids long. V was cut by 3 bases and J by 7 bases, with 12 bases left in between. The CDR3 nucleotides read TGTGCCAGCAGTTTTGTCAGGGCAGGTGGCTACACCTTC. Translating gives CASSFVRAGGYTF.

This chain links TRBV11-2 with TRBJ2-1; D perhaps matches TRBD2 (5 bases). Germline CDR1 and CDR2: SGHAT and FQNNGV. CDR3 length: 14 residues. V was pared by 1 base and J by 7 bases, with 11 bases between. The CDR3 nucleotides are TGTGCCAGCAGCTTAGGCGGGTTAGGAAATGAGCAGTTCTTC. The encoded protein is CASSLGGLGNEQFF. Full variable domain (outside the CDR3, taken from reference TRBV11-2 and TRBJ2-1): EAGVAQSPRYKIIEKRQSVAFWCNPISGHATLYWYQQILGQGPKLLIQFQNNGVVDDSQLPKDRFSAERLKGVDSTLKIQPAKLEDSAVYLCASSLGGLGNEQFFGPGTRLTVL.

This rearrangement joins TRBV5-1 to TRBJ1-4; D is unclear. V was trimmed by 0 bases and J by 5 bases, leaving 8 bases between them. This CDR3 is 14 amino acids long. The germline CDR1 and CDR2 sequences are SGHRS and YFSETQ. As DNA, the CDR3 is TGCGCCAGCAGCTTGGAGGCGGGAAATGAAAAACTGTTTTTT. Protein product: CASSLEAGNEKLFF.

This clonotype was detected only once. The chain employs TRBV3-1 and TRBJ2-7, with a tentative D call TRBD1 (6 bases). The CDR3 runs to 15 residues. Germline CDR1 and CDR2: LGHDT and YNNKEL (reference sequence). V lost 1 base to trimming and J lost 8 bases, with 18 bases between them. The chain's CDR3 is CASSQGFPGDGKQYF. DNA of the CDR3: TGTGCCAGCAGCCAAGGGTTTCCAGGGGATGGCAAGCAGTACTTC.

J is TRBJ2-5 and V is TRBV7-2; 16 positions match TRBD2. The CDR3 totals 17 residues. The trim removed 3 bases at V and 5 bases at J, leaving 6 bases unmatched. CDR1 and CDR2 from the germline V gene are SGHTA and FQGNSA. The CDR3 nucleotides are TGTGCCAGCAGCTTCCCGGGGACTAGCGGGAGGGCGGAGACCCAGTACTTC. Translation: CASSFPGTSGRAETQYF.

The rearrangement links TRBV10-3 to TRBJ2-2; D gene uncertain. The length of the CDR3 is 14 residues. In germline, CDR1 is ENHRY, CDR2 SYGVKD. The V end was cut by 0 bases, the J end by 1 base, with 3 bases between. The CDR3 nucleotides are TGTGCCATCAGTGAGTCTGAGAACACCGGGGAGCTGTTTTTT. Protein: CAISESENTGELFF.

The chain has TRBV7-6 and TRBJ2-2; 10 bases match TRBD1. CDR1 and CDR2 from the germline V gene are SGHVS and FNYEAQ. The CDR3 consists of 15 residues. J was trimmed by 4 bases and V by 4 bases; bases with no gene match: 3. CDR3 region: CASSSRDRGTGELFF. The CDR3 DNA is TGTGCCAGCAGCTCCCGGGACAGGGGCACCGGGGAGCTGTTTTTT.

This clonotype was counted a few times. The chain uses TRBV7-2 and TRBJ2-3; D perhaps matches TRBD2 (6 bases). This CDR3 is 14 amino acids long. From germline, CDR1 is SGHTA and CDR2 FQGNSA. V was trimmed by 5 bases and J by 0 bases, leaving 9 bases between them. CDR3: CASSTGTSTDTQYF. CDR3 bases: TGTGCCAGCAGCACCGGGACTAGCACAGATACGCAGTATTTT.

This sequence joins TRBV15 and TRBJ1-1, with TRBD1 identical over 10 bases. The CDR3 totals 15 residues. Germline lookup yields CDR1 LNHNV and CDR2 YYDKDF (reference sequence). The trim removed 5 bases at V and 5 bases at J, leaving 8 bases unmatched. CDR3 sequence (DNA): TGTGCCACCAGCGCGAAGACAGGGGGCGAGACTGAAGCTTTCTTT. Translation gives CATSAKTGGETEAFF. Full variable domain (missing parts from reference TRBV15 and TRBJ1-1): DAMVIQNPRYQVTQFGKPVTLSCSQTLNHNVMYWYQQKSSQAPKLLFHYYDKDFNNEADTPDNFQSRRPNTSFCFLDIRSPGLGDTAMYLCATSAKTGGETEAFFGQGTRLTVV.